The 21 T cell receptor beta chains presented below share a single source sample, sequenced in a study of CD8 T cells in ankylosing spondylitis. TCRdb reanalysed the 5' RACE reads using MiXCR and keeps one entry per CDR3 protein. The sample lists 200,000 to 250,000 distinct CDR3 sequences; around a quarter were seen once. Material: blood, either unsorted or a sorted T cell fraction (not recorded which). The receptors derive from a male donor with ankylosing spondylitis or in good health (not recorded which).

The chain is built from TRBV24-1 and TRBJ2-1; D is unclear. CDR1 is KGHDR and CDR2 is SFDVKD in the germline V gene. This CDR3 is 13 amino acids long. Deletions cut 8 bases from V and 6 bases from J, with 13 bases between. The CDR3 DNA follows: TGTGCCACCAACGATGCCATCTCCAATGAGCAGTTCTTC. It translates to CATNDAISNEQFF.

A note on this clonotype: A much larger clone lies a single base off, so this may be a read error. V is TRBV9 and J is TRBJ2-1; D gene ambiguous. The length of the CDR3 is 17 residues. Germline V lookup: CDR1 SGDLS, CDR2 YYNGEE. The CDR3 spells CASSVAPVESTYNEQSF. The CDR3 coding sequence is TGTGCCAGCAGCGTAGCCCCTGTGGAGTCCACCTACAATGAGCAGTCCTTC. The complete variable domain, with remaining parts taken from reference TRBV9 and TRBJ2-1, reads DSGVTQTPKHLITATGQRVTLRCSPRSGDLSVYWYQQSLDQGLQFLIQYYNGEERAKGNILERFSAQQFPDLHSELNLSSLELGDSALYFCASSVAPVESTYNEQSFGPGTRLTVL.

The sample holds many counts of this clonotype. This rearrangement joins TRBV28 to TRBJ2-1; 7 bases are a match to TRBD2. Germline assignment: CDR1 MDHEN and CDR2 SYDVKM. The CDR3 is 17 residues long. V lost 6 bases, J lost 0 bases, and 11 bases stayed unmatched. CDR3 in amino acids: CASSPGSGLSSYNEQFF. The DNA of the CDR3 is TGTGCCAGCAGCCCAGGTAGCGGGCTGAGCTCCTACAATGAGCAGTTCTTC.

Comment on this clonotype: One junction end does not reproduce the germline sequence, and a read error may be involved. The chain joins TRBV20-1 to TRBJ2-4; 7 bases agree with TRBD2. Germline lookup yields CDR1 DFQATT and CDR2 SNEGSKA (reference sequence). The CDR3 has 13 residues. In DNA form, the CDR3 reads TGCAGGGCTAGGACTAGATCAGGCTATAATCAGTACTTC. Amino acid sequence: CRARTRSGYNQYF.

This clonotype was counted ten times or more. The V call is TRBV4-2, the J call TRBJ2-6; either TRBD1 or TRBD2 may fit D (5 bases each). The CDR3 sequence is 15 residues long. Between the trimmed V and J ends, which lost 4 bases and 3 bases, there was a span of 10 bases. Germline lookup yields CDR1 LGHNA and CDR2 YNFKEQ. The CDR3 protein is CASSPRGFGANVLTF. The CDR3 DNA sequence: TGTGCCAGCAGCCCGAGGGGATTTGGGGCCAACGTCCTGACTTTC.

This clonotype was counted many times. The rearrangement joins TRBV20-1 to TRBJ2-5; a weak D match, TRBD2 (6 bases). The CDR3 is made up of 10 amino acids. The ends were cut back, 7 bases at V and 9 bases at J, with 12 bases in the middle. Looked up from germline, CDR1 is DFQATT and CDR2 is SNEGSKA (reference sequence). The CDR3 is CSVVPGAQYF. CDR3 DNA: TGCAGTGTCGTACCGGGGGCCCAGTACTTC.

The chain combines TRBV4-2 with TRBJ2-2, with D possibly TRBD1 on 5 matching bases. The CDR3 is 16 residues long. Trimming took 0 bases from V and 6 from J, leaving 14 bases between them. Germline assignment: CDR1 LGHNA and CDR2 YNFKEQ. The CDR3 DNA reads TGTGCCAGCAGCCAAGAACGGTCAGGGTGGGCCGGGGAGCTGTTTTTT. Amino acid sequence: CASSQERSGWAGELFF.

Many counts were recorded for this clonotype. V and J are TRBV4-1 and TRBJ2-5, with 7 bases identical to TRBD1. The germline CDR1 and CDR2 sequences are MGHRA and YSYEKL. This CDR3 is built from 15 residues. V was clipped by 1 base and J by 0 bases; unmatched bases: 2. The CDR3 loop is CASSQATGYQETQYF. CDR3 coding DNA: TGCGCCAGCAGCCAAGCGACAGGGTACCAAGAGACCCAGTACTTC.

This clonotype was counted at least ten times. V and J are TRBV20-1 and TRBJ2-1, with D maybe TRBD1 (5 bases). Germline loops: CDR1 DFQATT, CDR2 SNEGSKA (reference sequence). The CDR3 is 15 amino acids. V was pared by 1 base and J by 2 bases, with 12 bases between. In nucleotides, the CDR3 is TGCAGTGCTAGAGCTCAGGGAAACGCCTACAATGAGCAGTTCTTC. Protein product: CSARAQGNAYNEQFF.

The chain is built from TRBV4-3 and TRBJ1-2; D gene unclear. Between the trimmed V and J ends, which lost 0 bases and 2 bases, there was a span of 10 bases. In germline, CDR1 is LGHNA, CDR2 YSLEER. The CDR3 has 15 residues. CDR3: CASSQELEGNYGYTF. The CDR3 DNA reads TGCGCCAGCAGCCAAGAGCTTGAGGGAAACTATGGCTACACCTTC.

V is TRBV12-3 or TRBV12-4 and J is TRBJ2-1, with D possibly TRBD2 on 6 matching bases. CDR3 length: 16 residues. V shed 5 bases and J shed 5 bases, with 19 bases lying between them. The DNA for the CDR3 is TGTGCCAGCAGTCCCTGGGTCCGCCTAGCGAACAATGAGCAGTTCTTC. This translates into CASSPWVRLANNEQFF.

This clonotype showed up many times. The V gene is TRBV20-1, the J gene TRBJ2-6, with D unresolved. Trimming took 4 bases from V and 2 from J, leaving 9 bases between them. This CDR3 has 14 amino acids. CDR1 is DFQATT and CDR2 is SNEGSKA in the germline V gene (reference sequence). The CDR3 DNA follows: TGCAGTGCTACCCGGACGGCTGGGGCCAACGTCCTGACTTTC. This codes for CSATRTAGANVLTF.

A few counts support this clonotype. The chain links TRBV12-3 or TRBV12-4 to TRBJ2-6; tentatively, D is TRBD2 (5 bases). Trimming removed 3 bases from V and 4 bases from J, with 10 bases in between. This CDR3 spans 15 amino acids. The CDR3 loop reads CASSFRGSGANVLTF. For the CDR3, the DNA is TGTGCCAGCAGTTTTCGGGGTTCGGGGGCCAACGTCCTGACTTTC.

This clonotype showed up many times. The CDR3 sequence: CASSSRGGYEQFF. The CDR3 nucleotides are TGTGCCAGCAGCTCCCGGGGAGGGTATGAGCAGTTCTTC. The rearrangement joins TRBV11-3 to TRBJ2-1; TRBD2 matches at 7 bases. CDR1 is SGHNT, CDR2 YENEEA, per germline. The CDR3 consists of 13 residues. V trimming: 4 bases; J trimming: 8 bases; junction bases outside the gene matches: 5. Full variable domain (outside the CDR3, taken from reference TRBV11-3 and TRBJ2-1): EAGVVQSPRYKIIEKKQPVAFWCNPISGHNTLYWYLQNLGQGPELLIRYENEEAVDDSQLPKDRFSAERLKGVDSTLKIQPAELGDSAVYLCASSSRGGYEQFFGPGTRLTVL.

The chain combines TRBV20-1 with TRBJ1-2, with a tentative D call TRBD1 (6 bases). The CDR3 extends over 13 amino acids. The ends were cut back, 4 bases at V and 2 bases at J, with 11 bases in the middle. CDR1 DFQATT and CDR2 SNEGSKA come from the germline V gene (reference sequence). CDR3 amino acids: CSANREPNYGYTF. DNA of the CDR3: TGCAGTGCTAACAGGGAACCGAACTATGGCTACACCTTC.

This clonotype was observed a few times. This chain connects TRBV20-1 to TRBJ2-3, with TRBD2 matching over 8 bases. The CDR3 totals 16 residues. The germline V gene encodes CDR1 DFQATT and CDR2 SNEGSKA (reference sequence). V trimming: 0 bases; J trimming: 0 bases; junction bases outside the gene matches: 5. CDR3 residues: CSARDRASGSTDTQYF. The CDR3 region has the DNA TGCAGTGCTAGAGATAGGGCTAGCGGGAGCACAGATACGCAGTATTTT.

This clonotype was recorded a few times. The chain couples TRBV29-1 to TRBJ2-4; 7 bases align to TRBD1. In germline, CDR1 is SQVTM, CDR2 ANQGSEA. The CDR3 contains 13 residues. After removal of 7 bases from V and 9 bases from J, the junction contained 12 bases not matched to a gene. In nucleotides, the CDR3 is TGCAGCGCGCGAGCAGGGGGTTCGGGCATTCAGTACTTC. Its translation is CSARAGGSGIQYF.

V usage is TRBV4-1 and J usage is TRBJ2-7; D remains ambiguous. This CDR3 is built from 13 residues. V gave up 4 bases and J gave up 2 bases, with 9 bases separating them. CDR1 MGHRA and CDR2 YSYEKL come from the germline V gene. CDR3 amino acids: CASSLWGAYEQYF. The CDR3 DNA reads as TGCGCCAGCAGCCTTTGGGGTGCCTACGAGCAGTACTTC.

This clonotype appeared a few times. This chain connects TRBV29-1 to TRBJ1-2, with a weak D call TRBD1 (5 bases). V lost 7 bases, J lost 7 bases, and 19 bases lay in between. There are 13 residues in the CDR3. Per the germline V gene, CDR1 is SQVTM and CDR2 is ANQGSEA. The CDR3 is CSAGDSQLGGYTF. In nucleotides, the CDR3 is TGCAGCGCCGGGGACTCCCAGCTTGGTGGCTACACCTTC.

The J gene is TRBJ1-3, the V gene TRBV5-5; D remains unclear. The V gene lost 7 bases and the J gene lost 0 bases, with 11 bases spanning the gap. Germline V gives CDR1 SGHKS, CDR2 YYEKEE (reference sequence). The CDR3 length is 14 residues. The CDR3 region has the DNA TGTGCCAGCCTCCGAGGAGACTCTGGAAACACCATATATTTT. As protein: CASLRGDSGNTIYF. The full variable domain, completed using reference TRBV5-5 and TRBJ1-3, is DAGVTQSPTHLIKTRGQQVTLRCSPISGHKSVSWYQQVLGQGPQFIFQYYEKEERGRGNFPDRFSARQFPNYSSELNVNALLLGDSALYLCASLRGDSGNTIYFGEGSWLTVV.

This clonotype showed up many times. The V call is TRBV9, the J call TRBJ2-2; maybe TRBD1 (6 bases). CDR3 length: 13 amino acids. Germline-derived CDR1 and CDR2 are SGDLS and YYNGEE. Trimming shortened V by 5 bases and J by 7 bases, and 12 bases separated the two germline ends. In DNA form, the CDR3 reads TGTGCCAGCAGGGAAGGGGGTTTCGGGGAGCTGTTTTTT. Translated, it gives CASREGGFGELFF.